This T cell receptor beta chain was captured by sequencing in a study of siplizumab effects on memory and regulatory T cells. The protocol was immunoSEQ multiplex PCR, while the TCRdb copy is restricted to in-frame clones and leaves out a portion. In the table there are around 95,000 clones, 80% to 95% of which are singletons. V lost 6 bases, J lost 6 bases, and 14 bases lay in between. The CDR3 sequence is 13 residues long. Germline loops: CDR1 MNHEY, CDR2 SVGAGI. In the case of this clone: Its antigen remains unknown.

Study-wide points: Proof of suppressive function in proliferating Tregs from siplizumab cultures was not established. About 80-97% of proliferating CD4+ or CD8+ clones had no assignable naive or memory phenotype.

The sample consisted of CD4+ T cells sorted from blood. The chain carries TRBV6-5 and TRBJ1-2; TRBD1 is a possible D gene (5 bases). The receptor was derived from a human donor in good health. The DNA of the CDR3 is TGTGCCAGCAGAGCTCAACAGGCAGATGGCTACACCTTC. This translates into CASRAQQADGYTF.